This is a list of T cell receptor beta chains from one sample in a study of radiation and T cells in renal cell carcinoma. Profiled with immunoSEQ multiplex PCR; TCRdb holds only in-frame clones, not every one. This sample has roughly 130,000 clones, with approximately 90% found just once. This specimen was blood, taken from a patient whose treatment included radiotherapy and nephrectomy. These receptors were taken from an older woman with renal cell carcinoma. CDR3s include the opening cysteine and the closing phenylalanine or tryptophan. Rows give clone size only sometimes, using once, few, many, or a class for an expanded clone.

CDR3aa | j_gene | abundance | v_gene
CASSLGVPRDGEKLFF | TRBJ1-4 | . | TRBV5-1
CASSQDAGYVGSPLHF | TRBJ1-6 | . | TRBV4-3
CASSIWGTGDSYEQYF | TRBJ2-7 | . | TRBV19
CASSNGLPGTGELFF | TRBJ2-2 | once | TRBV19
CASSFMGGDGYTF | TRBJ1-2 | . | TRBV27
CATSRDPQLSYEQYF | TRBJ2-7 | . | TRBV15
CASSGLAGGPHEQYF | TRBJ2-7 | once | TRBV4-1
CASSQTGTEKLFF | TRBJ1-4 | . | TRBV14
CASSIGARMRNEQFF | TRBJ2-1 | once | TRBV19
CASRKLLSLGGGYTF | TRBJ1-2 | . | TRBV28
CASSLRTGELFF | TRBJ2-2 | . | TRBV7-2
CASSRGGGGLYEQYF | TRBJ2-7 | . | TRBV28
CATRPGQGETEAFF | TRBJ1-1 | . | TRBV15
CASSVDRGRTDTQYF | TRBJ2-3 | . | TRBV9
CASSSRGGANTGELFF | TRBJ2-2 | . | TRBV5-1
CASSTPGQGQVYTF | TRBJ1-2 | . | TRBV19
CASSQVKLQGPGYTF | TRBJ1-2 | . | TRBV4-1
CASSPPIPGARLFF | TRBJ1-4 | . | TRBV18
CASSYRGGIYEQYF | TRBJ2-7 | once | TRBV6-5
CAWGQGERSNQPQHF | TRBJ1-5 | . | TRBV30
CATLGKGRSNTEAFF | TRBJ1-1 | few | TRBV19
CASSEEGRTSPLHF | TRBJ1-6 | . | TRBV2
CASSVRGAPYNEQFF | TRBJ2-1 | . | TRBV9
CASSPSGTSPYEQYF | TRBJ2-7 | . | TRBV4-2
CASRRSGQDYGYTF | TRBJ1-2 | . | TRBV19
CASSLARGTGSSNTEAFF | TRBJ1-1 | . | TRBV7-8
CASSFGDSGVQETQYF | TRBJ2-5 | once | TRBV5-1
CASSPRGQGARDTEAFF | TRBJ1-1 | . | TRBV9
CASTGSPYEQYF | TRBJ2-7 | . | TRBV28
CAISESPSGSRDTQYF | TRBJ2-3 | . | TRBV10-3
CAISSTLWGQADQSPLHF | TRBJ1-6 | . | TRBV10-3
CASSQDRQDNGYTF | TRBJ1-2 | once | TRBV14
CATSQGGTGELFF | TRBJ2-2 | . | TRBV11-3
CASSPGRGLNGYTF | TRBJ1-2 | . | TRBV5-4
CASISGTEAFF | TRBJ1-1 | once | TRBV28
CASSMVPGNQPQHF | TRBJ1-5 | . | TRBV19
CAWKPENTEAFF | TRBJ1-1 | . | TRBV30
CATLNGGQDYGYTF | TRBJ1-2 | . | TRBV6-1
CAWSVEGKGYGYTF | TRBJ1-2 | . | TRBV30
CASRAIYEQYF | TRBJ2-7 | . | TRBV28
CASSLFQGDSAKNIQYF | TRBJ2-4 | . | TRBV5-1
CASSSDTSGGSSYNEQFF | TRBJ2-1 | once | TRBV13
CASSSGTGAYEQYF | TRBJ2-7 | . | TRBV28
CASSRAGEQETQYF | TRBJ2-5 | . | TRBV18
CAISGTENEKLFF | TRBJ1-4 | . | TRBV10-3
CASSEALGPRQTQYF | TRBJ2-5 | . | TRBV9
CASRRDFSGNTIYF | TRBJ1-3 | . | TRBV19
CATSREKNPNQPQHF | TRBJ1-5 | . | TRBV15
CASSFGGTRGETQYF | TRBJ2-5 | . | TRBV5-1
CASSSRHNEAFF | TRBJ1-1 | . | TRBV28
CASSQGVVTNTEAFF | TRBJ1-1 | . | TRBV7-2
CASASWDSNQPQHF | TRBJ1-5 | few | TRBV27
CASRGQENSPLHF | TRBJ1-6 | . | TRBV2
CASSVGGTNEKLFF | TRBJ1-4 | . | TRBV9
CASRSSGTGATNEKLFF | TRBJ1-4 | . | TRBV2
CASSEERNTEAFF | TRBJ1-1 | . | TRBV6-1
CASSLGTGEQYF | TRBJ2-7 | few | TRBV5-1
CASSTQGVSYNEQFF | TRBJ2-1 | . | TRBV6-1
CASSSLTGNTGELFF | TRBJ2-2 | . | TRBV5-4